Shown below are 7 T cell receptor beta chains from a single sample sequenced in a study of shared clonotypes between healthy human individuals. Assay used: immunoSEQ multiplex PCR; TCRdb lists only in-frame clones, some missing. Of roughly 500,000 clones listed, 95% to 97% are singletons. The sample taken for sequencing was naive CD4+ T cells sorted from blood. Documented subset: CD45RA+ positively selected. Receptor source: a woman in her twenties or thirties in good health.

The rearrangement links TRBV11-2 to TRBJ2-1; 13 positions agree with TRBD2. Germline CDR1 and CDR2: SGHAT and FQNNGV. This CDR3 has 15 residues. After removal of 5 bases from V and 8 bases from J, the junction contained 6 bases not matched to a gene. The chain's CDR3 is CASSQGLAGVYEQFF. The CDR3 nucleotides are TGTGCCAGCAGCCAAGGACTAGCGGGAGTGTATGAGCAGTTCTTC.

This chain connects TRBV18 to TRBJ1-1; the match to TRBD1 covers 7 bases. The ends lost 3 bases at V and 4 bases at J; junction bases unmatched: 5. CDR3 length equals 14 residues. The germline CDR1 and CDR2 sequences are KGHSH and LQKENI. The chain's CDR3 is CASSPETGSTEAFF. The CDR3 coding sequence is TGTGCCAGCTCACCTGAGACAGGGAGCACTGAAGCTTTCTTT.

The rearrangement uses TRBV28 and TRBJ1-3; D not certain. CDR1 is MDHEN and CDR2 is SYDVKM in the germline V gene. This CDR3 has 14 amino acids. The ends were cut back, 3 bases at V and 4 bases at J, with 10 bases in the middle. The CDR3 here is CASSLEDFGNTIYF. The DNA for the CDR3 is TGTGCCAGCAGTTTGGAAGACTTCGGAAACACCATATATTTT.

The chain recombines TRBV9 with TRBJ2-3; 10 nucleotides align to TRBD2. The germline V gene has CDR1 SGDLS and CDR2 YYNGEE. J lost 6 bases, V lost 3 bases, and 4 bases had no gene match. This CDR3 comprises 14 residues. The CDR3 nucleotides read TGTGCCAGCAGCGAGCGGGAGGGCCTCGATACGCAGTATTTT. Its protein is CASSEREGLDTQYF.

The J gene is TRBJ1-5, the V gene TRBV28; no definite D call. Germline assignment: CDR1 MDHEN and CDR2 SYDVKM. Trimming took off 2 bases at V and 0 bases at J, with 14 bases between the two ends. The CDR3 has 17 amino acids. Here the CDR3 DNA reads TGTGCCAGCAGTTTACTTGAGGCCAGTCATAGCAATCAGCCCCAGCATTTT. Encoded protein: CASSLLEASHSNQPQHF.

This chain connects TRBV6-5 to TRBJ2-2; D might be TRBD2 (5 bases). Germline lookup yields CDR1 MNHEY and CDR2 SVGAGI. This CDR3 has 15 residues. V gave up 8 bases and J gave up 1 base, with 14 bases separating them. Written as DNA, the CDR3 is TGTGCCAGCCGAGCCCAGCGGCAGAACACCGGGGAGCTGTTTTTT. This encodes CASRAQRQNTGELFF.

The chain joins TRBV7-7 to TRBJ2-7; 13 bases are shared with TRBD2. The length of the CDR3 is 15 residues. Trimming took 5 bases from V and 5 from J; bases not matched to a gene: 6. The germline V gene encodes CDR1 SSHAT and CDR2 FNYEAQ (reference sequence). CDR3 in DNA: TGTGCCAGCAGCCTCGGGACTAGCGGGAACCACGAGCAGTACTTC. It codes for CASSLGTSGNHEQYF.